Listed below are T cell receptor beta chains from one sample, sequenced in a study of human T cells and chemical hapten exposure. TCRdb recomputed calls from the RACE reads with MiXCR, one row per CDR3 protein. In the table there are about 51,000 distinct CDR3 sequences, 9.4% of which are singletons. Material: whole blood, obtained in connection with sensitization to the hapten diphenylcyclopropenone (DPC). These receptor sequences come from a woman in her thirties or forties with alopecia areata. Some clones in this sample may be carry-over from other donors' samples. Each CDR3 is given with its conserved first and last residue. The order of the fields is V gene, J gene, CDR3 protein.

V gene: TRBV20-1
J gene: TRBJ1-1
CDR3 protein: CSARAQNTEAFF

V gene: TRBV4-1
J gene: TRBJ1-1
CDR3 protein: CASSQDAVLMNTEAFF

V gene: TRBV7-2
J gene: TRBJ1-4
CDR3 protein: CASSFTGGVREKLFF

V gene: TRBV2
J gene: TRBJ2-3
CDR3 protein: CASSKRTSGDTQYF

V gene: TRBV5-1
J gene: TRBJ1-1
CDR3 protein: CASSLDRDTEAFF

V gene: TRBV6-1
J gene: TRBJ2-3
CDR3 protein: CASAKKGGMGTDTQYF

V gene: TRBV7-2
J gene: TRBJ2-7
CDR3 protein: CASSSRRDAYEQYF

V gene: TRBV4-1
J gene: TRBJ2-7
CDR3 protein: CASSQEGRGPSYEQYF

V gene: TRBV5-4
J gene: TRBJ1-2
CDR3 protein: CASSLGAYGYTF

V gene: TRBV11-2
J gene: TRBJ2-1
CDR3 protein: CASSLGTSFNEQFF

V gene: TRBV12-5
J gene: TRBJ2-7
CDR3 protein: CASGLYVYEQYF

V gene: TRBV4-2
J gene: TRBJ1-2
CDR3 protein: CASSQPGQGAYGYTF

V gene: TRBV6-4
J gene: TRBJ2-3
CDR3 protein: CASTPGAGSGTDTQYF

V gene: TRBV7-6
J gene: TRBJ2-1
CDR3 protein: CASSLGVGEQFF

V gene: TRBV6-2/TRBV6-3
J gene: TRBJ2-3
CDR3 protein: CASSYAETDTQYF

V gene: TRBV7-8
J gene: TRBJ2-1
CDR3 protein: CASSLGSAGSYNEQFF

V gene: TRBV11-2
J gene: TRBJ2-3
CDR3 protein: CASSFAWPSDTQYF

V gene: TRBV30
J gene: TRBJ2-2
CDR3 protein: CAWDSGELFF

V gene: TRBV4-3
J gene: TRBJ2-1
CDR3 protein: CASSQIAGGYYNEQFF

V gene: TRBV6-5
J gene: TRBJ2-1
CDR3 protein: CASSSRDRDYNEQFF

V gene: TRBV2
J gene: TRBJ2-7
CDR3 protein: CASCRDTDSYEQYF

V gene: TRBV18
J gene: TRBJ1-1
CDR3 protein: CASSPTGNTEAFF

V gene: TRBV20-1
J gene: TRBJ2-7
CDR3 protein: CSARDRTRVNEQYF

V gene: TRBV20-1
J gene: TRBJ1-2
CDR3 protein: CSAKLPGQGIRGYTF

V gene: TRBV6-1
J gene: TRBJ1-5
CDR3 protein: CASSEASISNQPQHF

V gene: TRBV11-2
J gene: TRBJ2-5
CDR3 protein: CASSLRYARQETQYF

V gene: TRBV10-2
J gene: TRBJ1-4
CDR3 protein: CASSDPGSNEKLFF

V gene: TRBV14
J gene: TRBJ2-2
CDR3 protein: CASSRERPGGTNTGELFF

V gene: TRBV11-2
J gene: TRBJ2-1
CDR3 protein: CASSLAPFRGGKVNEQFF

V gene: TRBV20-1
J gene: TRBJ1-6
CDR3 protein: CSAQPGQGVGALHF

V gene: TRBV12-3/TRBV12-4
J gene: TRBJ1-2
CDR3 protein: CATTSRVGNYGYTF

V gene: TRBV15
J gene: TRBJ1-6
CDR3 protein: CATSIQGGSPLHF

V gene: TRBV13
J gene: TRBJ2-4
CDR3 protein: CASSLGAKAKNIQYF

V gene: TRBV4-3
J gene: TRBJ2-7
CDR3 protein: CASSQGQHYEQYF

V gene: TRBV6-6
J gene: TRBJ1-2
CDR3 protein: CASSLNRDHTF

V gene: TRBV29-1
J gene: TRBJ2-5
CDR3 protein: CSSGGQETQYF

V gene: TRBV10-2
J gene: TRBJ1-1
CDR3 protein: CASSHQTGNTEAFF

V gene: TRBV4-2
J gene: TRBJ2-1
CDR3 protein: CASSQVVGTTYNEQFF

V gene: TRBV3-1
J gene: TRBJ2-2
CDR3 protein: CASSHAWGVEDTGELFF

V gene: TRBV4-3
J gene: TRBJ2-7
CDR3 protein: CASSQDRAGSYEQYF

V gene: TRBV18
J gene: TRBJ2-7
CDR3 protein: CASSQDRGDEYEQYF

V gene: TRBV6-1
J gene: TRBJ2-5
CDR3 protein: CASSEAYGRLAYF

V gene: TRBV7-6
J gene: TRBJ2-7
CDR3 protein: CASSLARHEQYF

V gene: TRBV9
J gene: TRBJ1-4
CDR3 protein: CASSPHGEQGEKLFF